This record looks at one TCR beta chain sequence and its context. The time point denotes: pre-treatment baseline. One draw preceded checkpoint blockade; another followed its first cycle at week 3. Patients had no prior systemic cancer treatment, immunosuppressants or other active cancers. Trimming shortened V by 3 bases and J by 4 bases, and 10 bases separated the two germline ends. Germline V gene lookup returns CDR1 MNHEY and CDR2 SMNVEV (reference sequence). The CDR3 extends over 13 amino acids. TCRdb keeps only in-frame clones here, not all; method: immunoSEQ multiplex PCR. The data show about 22,000 clones, roughly 86% seen once. This specimen belongs to a study of blood T cell dynamics during melanoma immunotherapy. Study background: Standard first-line treatment here was pembrolizumab or nivolumab plus ipilimumab in metastatic melanoma.

The chain couples TRBV27 to TRBJ2-7; D is perhaps TRBD2 (6 bases). This TCR was sampled from a human donor with melanoma. The input for sequencing was blood, taken from a patient treated with checkpoint blockade. CDR3 in DNA: TGTGCCAGCAGTTTGGTTGGGGGGTACGAGCAGTACTTC. This translates into CASSLVGGYEQYF.